Listed here are 10 T cell receptor beta chains from one sample, sequenced in a study of T cell responses to AZD1222 COVID-19 vaccine. TCRdb's copy holds only in-frame clones and misses some; the assay was immunoSEQ multiplex PCR. Of 150,000 to 190,000 clones listed, about 87% are singletons. This specimen was peripheral blood, taken 28 days after the second AZD1222 dose. All receptors derive from an adult who received the AZD1222 COVID-19 vaccine.

This chain uses TRBV19 with TRBJ1-4; unclear D gene. Trimming took 5 bases from V and 3 from J, leaving 7 bases between them. The CDR3 length is 13 residues. Germline V CDR1 and CDR2: LNHDA, SQIVND (reference sequence). The CDR3 sequence is CASSVSANEKLFF. CDR3 coding DNA: TGTGCCAGTAGTGTTTCTGCTAATGAAAAACTGTTTTTT.

The chain combines TRBV20-1 with TRBJ1-2; D call uncertain. Between the trimmed V and J ends, which lost 3 bases and 6 bases, there was a span of 8 bases. Germline lookup yields CDR1 DFQATT and CDR2 SNEGSKA (reference sequence). The CDR3 has 11 residues. The CDR3 loop reads CSARRQNGYTF. CDR3 DNA: TGCAGTGCTAGGAGGCAGAATGGCTACACCTTC.

This chain joins TRBV6-6 and TRBJ1-4; a weak D match, TRBD1 (5 bases). This CDR3 region has 14 residues. Germline lookup yields CDR1 MNHNY and CDR2 SVGAGI (reference sequence). Between the trimmed V and J ends, which lost 7 bases and 1 base, there was a span of 10 bases. CDR3 loop: CASNDRRTNEKLFF. Written as DNA, the CDR3 is TGTGCCAGCAACGACAGAAGAACTAATGAAAAACTGTTTTTT.

V gene TRBV7-2 combines with J gene TRBJ2-5; TRBD2 agrees at 12 bases. CDR1 is SGHTA, CDR2 FQGNSA, per germline. The trim removed 1 base at V and 7 bases at J, leaving 7 bases unmatched. This CDR3 comprises 16 residues. The CDR3 loop reads CASSLGTSGTRGTQYF. DNA of the CDR3: TGTGCCAGCAGCTTAGGGACTAGCGGGACACGGGGGACCCAGTACTTC.

The rearrangement links TRBV11-2 to TRBJ1-5, with D hard to call. Germline CDR1 SGHAT, CDR2 FQNNGV. This CDR3 is 13 amino acids long. V lost 5 bases to trimming and J lost 4 bases, with 9 bases between them. In DNA, the CDR3 is TGTGCCAGCAGCGCAAACCGGAATCAGCCCCAGCATTTT. Protein product: CASSANRNQPQHF.

For this clone: One junction end disagrees with the germline gene, perhaps due to a read error. Different DNA sequences within this sample yield the same CDR3. The V call is TRBV28, the J call TRBJ1-5; D is unresolved. This CDR3 comprises 14 residues. Per the germline V gene, CDR1 is MDHEN and CDR2 is SYDVKM. The CDR3 coding sequence is TGTGCCAGCAGTTTAGTTTCAGGTCTCCTACCCCAACATTTT. Translated, it gives CASSLVSGLLPQHF.

For this clone: This specimen includes other DNA sequences encoding the same CDR3. This chain uses TRBV28 with TRBJ2-7, with D unclear. The CDR3 runs to 11 residues. Germline V lookup: CDR1 MDHEN, CDR2 SYDVKM. V dropped 2 bases and J dropped 3 bases, with 2 bases sitting between them. CDR3 DNA sequence: TGTGCCAGCAGTTTAAACTACGAGCAGTACTTC. Translation gives CASSLNYEQYF.

The chain uses TRBV11-2 and TRBJ2-7; 10 positions match TRBD2. Germline loops: CDR1 SGHAT, CDR2 FQNNGV. There are 16 residues in the CDR3. With 4 bases clipped from V and 6 bases from J, the junction kept 12 bases outside the gene matches. CDR3 protein: CASSSEREGPRGEQYF. The CDR3 DNA follows: TGTGCCAGCAGCTCAGAGCGGGAGGGCCCCCGGGGCGAGCAGTACTTC.

The chain recombines TRBV7-8 with TRBJ2-4, with TRBD2 as a possible D gene (7 bases). The CDR3 covers 16 residues. Germline V gene sequence: CDR1 SGHVS, CDR2 FQNEAQ. The V end lost 5 bases, the J end lost 0 bases, and 14 bases lay between the germline ends. The CDR3 protein is CASSLVGGQAKNIQYF. Here the CDR3 DNA reads TGTGCCAGCAGCCTCGTCGGGGGGCAAGCCAAAAACATTCAGTACTTC.

The V gene is TRBV5-4, the J gene TRBJ2-3; TRBD1 agrees at 7 bases. Germline trimming cut 4 bases from V and 0 bases from J; bases unmatched to any gene: 8. This CDR3 is 16 amino acids long. Germline values: CDR1 SGHNT, CDR2 YYREEE (reference sequence). The CDR3 DNA follows: TGTGCCAGCAGCCCCGCAGGGGGTACTAGCACAGATACGCAGTATTTT. It specifies CASSPAGGTSTDTQYF.